This entry concerns a single T cell receptor beta chain. The V gene lost 6 bases and the J gene lost 6 bases, with 18 bases spanning the gap. The CDR3 runs 13 residues. Germline CDR1 is SQVTM and CDR2 is ANQGSEA. This specimen belongs to a study of blood T cell repertoires in COVID-19. Overall study: The United States, Italy and Spain supplied acute and convalescent COVID-19 samples. In each case, the material was cDNA or gDNA derived from T cells, B-cell-depleted T cells, or PBMCs.

As originally analysed: Quantification of nucleated cells was approximated via reference gene primer amplification. The repertoire was sequenced with immunoSEQ multiplex PCR; TCRdb's copy has only in-frame clones and lacks some. V and J calls and clone size are given by that table; D and trimming were obtained from the DNA. Here the sample spans about 7,200 clones, about 89% being singletons. The source material was peripheral blood. The clonotype comes from a human donor in a cohort sampled during active COVID-19. The donor label of this sample is uncertain. This sequence joins TRBV29-1 and TRBJ2-7; D is possibly TRBD2 (6 bases). CDR3 in amino acids: CSVRGWEEAEQYF. The CDR3 nucleotides are TGCAGCGTGCGAGGGTGGGAGGAGGCCGAGCAGTACTTC.